This entry lists 23 T cell receptor beta chains sequenced from one sample in a study of CD8 T cells in Susac syndrome. RNA was extracted with the RNeasy kit, and a quantity of about 0.45 to 1 ug was reverse transcribed using random hexamers. TCRdb reanalysed the immunoSEQ multiplex PCR reads using MiXCR and keeps one entry per CDR3 protein. The top ten clones hold 0.11% of a sample with roughly 300,000 distinct CDR3 sequences, approximately 85% of them seen once. The source material was CD8+ T cells from PBMCs. Receptors were obtained from a human donor with multiple sclerosis.

The chain couples TRBV28 to TRBJ2-5; TRBD2 is a possible D gene (6 bases). The CDR3 extends over 15 amino acids. Germline CDR1 and CDR2: MDHEN and SYDVKM. V was trimmed by 3 bases and J by 1 base, leaving 12 bases between them. The CDR3 loop reads CASSFRGTTQETQYF. As DNA, the CDR3 is TGTGCCAGCAGTTTCCGCGGGACGACCCAAGAGACCCAGTACTTC.

The chain links TRBV15 to TRBJ1-5; the D is unclear. V lost 1 base and J lost 0, with 7 bases in between. This CDR3 has 15 residues. CDR1 is LNHNV, CDR2 YYDKDF, per germline (reference sequence). As DNA, the CDR3 is TGTGCCACCAGCAGAGTACCAGGTAGCAATCAGCCCCAGCATTTT. Translating gives CATSRVPGSNQPQHF. The whole variable domain, filled in from reference TRBV15 and TRBJ1-5, reads DAMVIQNPRYQVTQFGKPVTLSCSQTLNHNVMYWYQQKSSQAPKLLFHYYDKDFNNEADTPDNFQSRRPNTSFCFLDIRSPGLGDTAMYLCATSRVPGSNQPQHFGDGTRLSIL.

The V gene is TRBV14, the J gene TRBJ2-7; 9 nucleotides match TRBD2. V shed 0 bases and J 6 bases; nucleotides not matched to a gene: 6. The V gene's germline CDR1 is SGHDN and CDR2 FVKESK. This CDR3 is built from 15 residues. The CDR3 DNA reads as TGTGCCAGCAGCCAAGATTTGGGACTAGCATCCGAGCAGTACTTC. Translating gives CASSQDLGLASEQYF.

This chain connects TRBV12-3 or TRBV12-4 to TRBJ2-1, with 7 bases matching TRBD2. The CDR3 spans 15 residues. Trimming at V came to 4 bases and at J to 3 bases, leaving 6 bases not matched to a gene. CDR3 region: CASSYSTSRYNEQFF. The CDR3, as DNA: TGTGCCAGCAGTTATTCGACTAGCCGCTACAATGAGCAGTTCTTC.

This rearrangement joins TRBV27 to TRBJ2-7; TRBD2 matches at 8 bases. CDR1 and CDR2 from the germline V gene are MNHEY and SMNVEV (reference sequence). This CDR3 is built from 14 residues. The V gene end was trimmed by 5 bases and the J gene end by 6 bases; junction bases not matched to a gene: 9. Here the CDR3 reads CASSASGTRGEQYF. The CDR3 DNA is TGTGCCAGCAGTGCGTCCGGGACTAGAGGCGAGCAGTACTTC.

V usage is TRBV27 and J usage is TRBJ2-1, with 11 bases matching TRBD2. This CDR3 has 14 residues. V trimming: 3 bases; J trimming: 9 bases; junction bases outside the gene matches: 4. CDR1 is MNHEY and CDR2 is SMNVEV in the germline V gene (reference sequence). The CDR3 DNA reads TGTGCCAGCAGTTTGTATCTAGCGGGAGGTGAGCAGTTCTTC. Amino acids: CASSLYLAGGEQFF.

This sequence joins TRBV28 and TRBJ2-1, with D unclear. In germline, CDR1 is MDHEN, CDR2 SYDVKM. Trimming took off 6 bases at V and 0 bases at J, with 15 bases between the two ends. The CDR3 consists of 16 residues. The CDR3 region has the DNA TGTGCCAGCAGCTCCCTTCTGGAAGCCTCCTACAATGAGCAGTTCTTC. This encodes CASSSLLEASYNEQFF.

This clonotype was detected once. At one end the junction does not follow the germline gene, possibly because of a read error. This rearrangement joins TRBV29-1 to TRBJ2-1; tentatively, D is TRBD2 (5 bases). Per the germline V gene, CDR1 is SQVTM and CDR2 is ANQGSEA. The CDR3 loop spans 13 amino acids. CDR3 region: CSVALSLGNEQLF. DNA for the CDR3: TGCAGCGTTGCCCTTTCCCTCGGGAATGAGCAGCTCTTC.

The chain joins TRBV10-3 to TRBJ1-3, with 7 bases that match TRBD1. The CDR3 length is 15 residues. J was trimmed by 2 bases and V by 8 bases; bases with no gene match: 9. CDR1 and CDR2 from the germline V gene are ENHRY and SYGVKD. CDR3 amino acids: CAIRGDGTAGNTIYF. CDR3 coding DNA: TGTGCCATCCGTGGGGATGGGACAGCTGGAAACACCATATATTTT.

Concerning this clonotype itself: At one end the junction does not follow the germline gene, possibly because of a read error. The rearrangement joins TRBV20-1 to TRBJ2-7, with D tentatively TRBD2 (6 bases). The CDR3 is made up of 14 amino acids. Per germline, CDR1 DFQATT and CDR2 SNEGSKA (reference sequence). CDR3 region: CSAPGRQRPYEQYF. CDR3 nucleotide sequence: TGCAGTGCTCCGGGGAGGCAGAGGCCATACGAGCAGTACTTT.

This chain connects TRBV19 to TRBJ1-1; D perhaps matches TRBD1 (6 bases). V gave up 7 bases and J gave up 1 base, with 10 bases separating them. The CDR3 has 13 amino acids. Germline values: CDR1 LNHDA, CDR2 SQIVND (reference sequence). CDR3 sequence reads: CASKIGGNTEAFF. The CDR3, as DNA: TGTGCCAGTAAGATAGGGGGGAACACTGAAGCTTTCTTT.

The chain employs TRBV7-2 and TRBJ1-1, with D perhaps TRBD1 (5 bases). This CDR3 region has 14 residues. V shed 9 bases and J shed 0 bases, with 14 bases lying between them. Germline assignment: CDR1 SGHTA and CDR2 FQGNSA. The CDR3 protein is CASIPGRMNTEAFF. Here the CDR3 DNA reads TGTGCCAGTATACCGGGACGAATGAACACTGAAGCTTTCTTT. The full variable domain, its missing parts supplied by reference TRBV7-2 and TRBJ1-1, is GAGVSQSPSNKVTEKGKDVELRCDPISGHTALYWYRQSLGQGLEFLIYFQGNSAPDKSGLPSDRFSAERTGGSVSTLTIQRTQQEDSAVYLCASIPGRMNTEAFFGQGTRLTVV.

The CDR3 nucleotides read TGCGCCAGCAGCTGGCGGGACAGGGGGAATGGCTACACCTTC. Translated, it gives CASSWRDRGNGYTF. The rearrangement joins TRBV5-1 to TRBJ1-2; 11 bases match TRBD1. Germline V gene sequence: CDR1 SGHRS, CDR2 YFSETQ. V dropped 3 bases and J dropped 6; count of bases not matched to a gene: 4. This CDR3 has 14 amino acids.

The chain has TRBV6-5 and TRBJ2-7, with no clear D. V lost 5 bases and J 4 bases, leaving 18 bases between the germline ends. The germline CDR1 and CDR2 sequences are MNHEY and SVGAGI. The CDR3 length is 15 residues. The CDR3 sequence is CASSSHLESLYEQYF. Here the CDR3 DNA reads TGTGCCAGCAGTAGTCACTTAGAGTCCTTATACGAGCAGTACTTC.

The CDR3 reads CASSPLQTGLNTEAFF. In DNA form, the CDR3 reads TGTGCCAGCAGCCCTCTCCAGACAGGGCTGAACACTGAAGCTTTCTTT. The rearrangement joins TRBV7-9 to TRBJ1-1; TRBD1 agrees at 7 bases. Per the germline V gene, CDR1 is SEHNR and CDR2 is FQNEAQ (reference sequence). With V trimmed by 5 bases and J by 0 bases, 9 bases remained unmatched. The CDR3 is made up of 16 amino acids.

V usage is TRBV6-1 and J usage is TRBJ2-3; 8 bases agree with TRBD2. Per the germline V gene, CDR1 is MNHNS and CDR2 is SASEGT. This CDR3 spans 16 amino acids. The ends lost 8 bases at V and 3 bases at J; junction bases unmatched: 13. Here the CDR3 reads CASAKPGLDSTDTQYF. The CDR3 region has the DNA TGTGCCAGCGCGAAGCCGGGACTAGACTCGACAGATACGCAGTATTTT.

This clonotype was observed a single time. This CDR3 is CSATGLAGESSYNEQFF. CDR3 sequence (DNA): TGCAGCGCAACGGGACTAGCGGGGGAGAGCTCCTACAATGAGCAGTTCTTC. This rearrangement joins TRBV29-1 to TRBJ2-1, with 14 bases fitting TRBD2. V shed 7 bases, J shed 0 bases, and the junction held 8 bases outside the gene matches. The germline gives CDR1 SQVTM, CDR2 ANQGSEA. This CDR3 has 17 residues.

J is TRBJ2-7 and V is TRBV10-3; TRBD1 agrees at 7 bases. J was trimmed by 2 bases and V by 6 bases; bases with no gene match: 1. The CDR3 consists of 12 residues. CDR1 and CDR2 (germline): ENHRY, SYGVKD. CDR3 nucleotide sequence: TGTGCCATCAGAACAGGGGCCTACGAGCAGTACTTC. Its translation is CAIRTGAYEQYF.

The chain couples TRBV28 to TRBJ2-1; D remains unclear. The CDR3 length is 14 residues. CDR1 and CDR2 (germline): MDHEN, SYDVKM. V was shortened by 10 bases and J by 6 bases, with 19 bases between the two germline ends. CDR3 protein: CATSGGPLGNEQFF. The CDR3 DNA reads TGTGCCACCTCCGGCGGCCCTCTGGGCAATGAGCAGTTCTTC.

This clonotype came up a few times. V and J are TRBV11-2 and TRBJ2-5; D is unclear. V was shortened by 5 bases and J by 4 bases, with 20 bases between the two germline ends. CDR1 is SGHAT, CDR2 FQNNGV, per germline. The CDR3 length is 16 residues. CDR3 in amino acids: CASSLGERLAGETQYF. Written as DNA, the CDR3 is TGTGCCAGCAGCCTGGGCGAGAGGCTGGCAGGAGAGACCCAGTACTTC.

The gene calls are TRBV23-1 and TRBJ2-7, with 7 bases aligning to TRBD1. TRBV23-1 is placed among ORFs of uncertain function. This CDR3 has 16 residues. With 6 bases clipped from V and 4 bases from J, the junction kept 15 bases outside the gene matches. The chain's CDR3 is CASSPDRGTANYEQYF. In nucleotides, the CDR3 is TGCGCCAGCAGCCCAGATAGGGGGACAGCAAATTACGAGCAGTACTTC.

The chain couples TRBV7-9 to TRBJ2-2, with 7 bases fitting TRBD1. Germline-derived CDR1 and CDR2 are SEHNR and FQNEAQ (reference sequence). The V segment lost 5 bases and the J segment 3 bases; nucleotides outside the gene matches: 6. This CDR3 is 15 amino acids long. In DNA form, the CDR3 reads TGTGCCAGCAGCCAAGACAGGGATTACACCGGGGAGCTGTTTTTT. It is translated as CASSQDRDYTGELFF. The whole variable domain, remainder taken from reference TRBV7-9 and TRBJ2-2, is DTGVSQNPRHKITKRGQNVTFRCDPISEHNRLYWYRQTLGQGPEFLTYFQNEAQLEKSRLLSDRFSAERPKGSFSTLEIQRTEQGDSAMYLCASSQDRDYTGELFFGEGSRLTVL.

This clonotype was seen a single time. V usage is TRBV7-8 and J usage is TRBJ2-7; TRBD1 aligns across 7 bases. The germline CDR1 and CDR2 sequences are SGHVS and FQNEAQ. This CDR3 region has 18 residues. The junction had 17 bases not matched to a gene; V was cut back by 2 bases and J by 4 bases. The CDR3 here is CASSLSPFLTRGPYEQYF. CDR3 nucleotide sequence: TGTGCCAGCAGCTTATCCCCCTTCCTGACAAGGGGGCCGTACGAGCAGTACTTC.